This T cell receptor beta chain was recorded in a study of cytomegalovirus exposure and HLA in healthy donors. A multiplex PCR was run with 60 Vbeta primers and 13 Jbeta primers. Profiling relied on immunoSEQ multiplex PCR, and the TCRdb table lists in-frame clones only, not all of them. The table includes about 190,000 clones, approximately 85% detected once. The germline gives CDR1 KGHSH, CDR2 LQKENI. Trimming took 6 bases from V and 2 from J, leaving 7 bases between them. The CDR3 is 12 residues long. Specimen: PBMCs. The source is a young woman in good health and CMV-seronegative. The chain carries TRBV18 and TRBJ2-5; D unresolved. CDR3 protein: CASSYDQETQYF. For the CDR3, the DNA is TGTGCCAGCTCCTACGATCAAGAGACCCAGTACTTC.